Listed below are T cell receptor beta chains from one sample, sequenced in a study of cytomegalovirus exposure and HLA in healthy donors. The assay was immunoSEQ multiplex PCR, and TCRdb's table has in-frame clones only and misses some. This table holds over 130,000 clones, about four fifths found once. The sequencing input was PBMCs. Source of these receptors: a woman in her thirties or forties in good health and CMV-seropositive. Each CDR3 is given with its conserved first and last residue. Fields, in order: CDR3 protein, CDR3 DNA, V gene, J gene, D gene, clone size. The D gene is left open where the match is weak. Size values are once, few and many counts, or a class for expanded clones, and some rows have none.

CDR3 protein: CASSRPRDSFNTQYF
CDR3 DNA: TGTGCCAGCAGCCGGCCCCGGGACAGCTTCAATACGCAGTATTTT
V gene: TRBV6-6
J gene: TRBJ2-3
D gene: TRBD1
clone size: .

CDR3 protein: CASSIRQGPGSAYEQYF
CDR3 DNA: TGTGCCAGTAGTATACGACAGGGCCCGGGGTCGGCCTACGAGCAGTACTTC
V gene: TRBV19
J gene: TRBJ2-7
D gene: TRBD1
clone size: once

CDR3 protein: CASSLAGGQGYFANTGELFF
CDR3 DNA: TGCGCCAGCAGCTTGGCCGGGGGACAGGGCTACTTCGCGAACACCGGGGAGCTGTTTTTT
V gene: TRBV5-1
J gene: TRBJ2-2
D gene: TRBD1
clone size: .

CDR3 protein: CASSYGQGGTEAFF
CDR3 DNA: TGTGCCAGCAGCTACGGACAGGGGGGCACTGAAGCTTTCTTT
V gene: TRBV13
J gene: TRBJ1-1
D gene: TRBD1
clone size: .

CDR3 protein: CASSSSGGATEAFF
CDR3 DNA: TGTGCCAGCAGTTCCTCGGGGGGGGCGACTGAAGCTTTCTTT
V gene: TRBV28
J gene: TRBJ1-1
D gene: .
clone size: .

CDR3 protein: CASRGDSDTQYF
CDR3 DNA: TGTGCCAGCAGGGGGGACTCAGATACGCAGTATTTT
V gene: TRBV2
J gene: TRBJ2-3
D gene: .
clone size: .

CDR3 protein: CASKRGLGQQETQYF
CDR3 DNA: TGTGCCAGCAAGCGTGGACTAGGCCAACAAGAGACCCAGTACTTC
V gene: TRBV6-1
J gene: TRBJ2-5
D gene: TRBD2
clone size: .

CDR3 protein: CASSGTQKGTYNEQFF
CDR3 DNA: TGTGCCAGCAGCGGGACTCAAAAGGGGACCTACAATGAGCAGTTCTTC
V gene: TRBV2
J gene: TRBJ2-1
D gene: .
clone size: .

CDR3 protein: CASSGTGFSGANVLTF
CDR3 DNA: TGTGCCAGCAGTGGAACAGGGTTTTCAGGGGCCAACGTCCTGACTTTC
V gene: TRBV27
J gene: TRBJ2-6
D gene: .
clone size: .

CDR3 protein: CASSWGSSGYYTYEQYF
CDR3 DNA: TGTGCCAGCAGCTGGGGTTCTAGCGGGTACTATACCTACGAGCAGTACTTC
V gene: TRBV5-6
J gene: TRBJ2-7
D gene: TRBD2
clone size: .

CDR3 protein: CASSRDYSFEQYF
CDR3 DNA: TGTGCCAGCAGCCGGGACTACTCTTTTGAGCAGTACTTC
V gene: TRBV6-1
J gene: TRBJ2-7
D gene: TRBD2
clone size: .

CDR3 protein: CASSPPRGPGEQFF
CDR3 DNA: TGTGCCAGCAGCCCCCCCAGGGGGCCGGGCGAGCAGTTCTTC
V gene: TRBV11-1
J gene: TRBJ2-1
D gene: TRBD1
clone size: few

CDR3 protein: CASSTIGQGRTEAFF
CDR3 DNA: TGTGCCAGCTCAACCATCGGACAGGGACGAACTGAAGCTTTCTTT
V gene: TRBV18
J gene: TRBJ1-1
D gene: TRBD1
clone size: .

CDR3 protein: CASSRDSYNEQFF
CDR3 DNA: TGTGCCAGCTCCAGGGATTCCTACAATGAGCAGTTCTTC
V gene: TRBV9
J gene: TRBJ2-1
D gene: .
clone size: once

CDR3 protein: CASSRTSGIWGEQYF
CDR3 DNA: TGTGCCAGCAGCCGGACTAGCGGGATCTGGGGCGAGCAGTACTTC
V gene: TRBV6-5
J gene: TRBJ2-7
D gene: TRBD2
clone size: .

CDR3 protein: CASSLGKPVTEAFF
CDR3 DNA: TGTGCCAGCAGCTTGGGTAAGCCCGTCACTGAAGCTTTCTTT
V gene: TRBV5-6
J gene: TRBJ1-1
D gene: .
clone size: .

CDR3 protein: CASSLGQGDQPQHF
CDR3 DNA: TGTGCCAGCAGCTTGGGACAGGGCGATCAGCCCCAGCATTTT
V gene: TRBV28
J gene: TRBJ1-5
D gene: TRBD1
clone size: .

CDR3 protein: CASSQQGLEAFF
CDR3 DNA: TGTGCCAGCAGCCAGCAGGGACTTGAAGCTTTCTTT
V gene: TRBV7-2
J gene: TRBJ1-1
D gene: .
clone size: .

CDR3 protein: CASSPVDRGNTEAFF
CDR3 DNA: TGTGCCAGTAGTCCCGTAGACAGGGGTAACACTGAAGCTTTCTTT
V gene: TRBV19
J gene: TRBJ1-1
D gene: TRBD1
clone size: .

CDR3 protein: CASSLVQGRNEQFF
CDR3 DNA: TGCGCCAGCAGCTTGGTCCAAGGGAGGAATGAGCAGTTCTTC
V gene: TRBV5-1
J gene: TRBJ2-1
D gene: .
clone size: .

CDR3 protein: CASSVPRTGELFF
CDR3 DNA: TGTGCCAGCAGCGTCCCGAGAACCGGGGAGCTGTTTTTT
V gene: TRBV9
J gene: TRBJ2-2
D gene: .
clone size: .

CDR3 protein: CASSTRQGGRDTQYF
CDR3 DNA: TGTGCCAGCTCAACGAGACAGGGGGGGAGAGATACGCAGTATTTT
V gene: TRBV18
J gene: TRBJ2-3
D gene: TRBD1
clone size: once

CDR3 protein: CASSSAGTSGSYEQYF
CDR3 DNA: TGTGCCAGCAGTTCCGCCGGGACTAGCGGTTCCTACGAGCAGTACTTC
V gene: TRBV6-5
J gene: TRBJ2-7
D gene: TRBD2
clone size: .

CDR3 protein: CATSRGGQGVETGELFF
CDR3 DNA: TGTGCCACCAGCAGGGGGGGACAGGGGGTTGAGACGGGGGAGCTGTTTTTT
V gene: TRBV15
J gene: TRBJ2-2
D gene: TRBD1
clone size: .

CDR3 protein: CASSPRTANTEAFF
CDR3 DNA: TGCGCCAGCAGCCCTAGGACTGCGAACACTGAAGCTTTCTTT
V gene: TRBV5-1
J gene: TRBJ1-1
D gene: .
clone size: .

CDR3 protein: CASSLVGGTQETQYF
CDR3 DNA: TGTGCCAGCAGCTTAGTCGGCGGGACCCAAGAGACCCAGTACTTC
V gene: TRBV11-3
J gene: TRBJ2-5
D gene: .
clone size: few

CDR3 protein: CASSQTELAENEQFF
CDR3 DNA: TGTGCCAGCAGCCAAACGGAACTAGCGGAGAATGAGCAGTTCTTC
V gene: TRBV4-2
J gene: TRBJ2-1
D gene: TRBD2
clone size: .

CDR3 protein: CASSLRQETSGISSYEQYF
CDR3 DNA: TGTGCCAGCAGTTTACGACAGGAGACTAGCGGGATAAGCTCCTACGAGCAGTACTTC
V gene: TRBV6-7
J gene: TRBJ2-7
D gene: TRBD2
clone size: .

CDR3 protein: CASSDTFYNEQFF
CDR3 DNA: TGTGCCAGCAGCGACACTTTCTACAATGAGCAGTTCTTC
V gene: TRBV7-2
J gene: TRBJ2-1
D gene: .
clone size: .

CDR3 protein: CSVVGTSDSYNEQFF
CDR3 DNA: TGCAGCGTTGTCGGTACTAGCGACTCCTACAATGAGCAGTTCTTC
V gene: TRBV29-1
J gene: TRBJ2-1
D gene: TRBD2
clone size: few

CDR3 protein: CASSQSNEQFF
CDR3 DNA: TGCGCCAGCAGCCAATCCAATGAGCAGTTCTTC
V gene: TRBV5-1
J gene: TRBJ2-1
D gene: .
clone size: .

CDR3 protein: CASSLEQARNTGELFF
CDR3 DNA: TGTGCCAGCAGCTTAGAACAGGCCCGAAACACCGGGGAGCTGTTTTTT
V gene: TRBV7-6
J gene: TRBJ2-2
D gene: .
clone size: few

CDR3 protein: CASMGGLANSYEQYF
CDR3 DNA: TGTGCCAGCATGGGGGGACTAGCGAATTCCTACGAGCAGTACTTC
V gene: TRBV28
J gene: TRBJ2-7
D gene: TRBD2
clone size: .

CDR3 protein: CSVRGGSRSYNEQFF
CDR3 DNA: TGCAGCGTACGGGGGGGCTCGAGGTCTTACAATGAGCAGTTCTTC
V gene: TRBV29-1
J gene: TRBJ2-1
D gene: TRBD2
clone size: .

CDR3 protein: CAISDHQRGKNEQYF
CDR3 DNA: TGTGCCATCAGTGACCATCAGAGAGGGAAGAATGAGCAGTACTTC
V gene: TRBV10-3
J gene: TRBJ2-7
D gene: .
clone size: .

CDR3 protein: CASSLDRGLETQYF
CDR3 DNA: TGTGCCAGCAGCTTGGACAGGGGGCTGGAGACCCAGTACTTC
V gene: TRBV5-6
J gene: TRBJ2-5
D gene: TRBD1
clone size: once

CDR3 protein: CASRALTGTGYTF
CDR3 DNA: TGTGCCAGCAGGGCCTTAACAGGGACTGGCTACACCTTC
V gene: TRBV6-1
J gene: TRBJ1-2
D gene: .
clone size: .

CDR3 protein: CASKRQVSNTEAFF
CDR3 DNA: TGTGCCAGTAAAAGACAGGTTTCGAACACTGAAGCTTTCTTT
V gene: TRBV19
J gene: TRBJ1-1
D gene: .
clone size: .

CDR3 protein: CASSETRTGTEAFF
CDR3 DNA: TGTGCCAGCAGTGAAACCCGGACAGGGACTGAAGCTTTCTTT
V gene: TRBV6-5
J gene: TRBJ1-1
D gene: TRBD1
clone size: few

CDR3 protein: CASSIRTGGRRDYGYTF
CDR3 DNA: TGTGCCAGTAGTATAAGGACAGGAGGGAGGCGAGACTATGGCTACACCTTC
V gene: TRBV19
J gene: TRBJ1-2
D gene: TRBD1
clone size: .

CDR3 protein: CASSPLAGVVSNEQFF
CDR3 DNA: TGTGCCAGCAGCCCTCTAGCGGGAGTTGTGAGCAATGAGCAGTTCTTC
V gene: TRBV13
J gene: TRBJ2-1
D gene: TRBD2
clone size: .

CDR3 protein: CASSLGPGDSYEQYF
CDR3 DNA: TGCGCCAGCAGCTTGGGCCCCGGGGATAGCTACGAGCAGTACTTC
V gene: TRBV5-1
J gene: TRBJ2-7
D gene: .
clone size: .

CDR3 protein: CASSLGGLQETQYF
CDR3 DNA: TGCGCCAGCAGCTTGGGGGGGCTCCAAGAGACCCAGTACTTC
V gene: TRBV5-1
J gene: TRBJ2-5
D gene: .
clone size: .

CDR3 protein: CASSEASSRGWETQYF
CDR3 DNA: TGTGCCAGCAGTGAAGCTTCGTCCCGGGGTTGGGAGACCCAGTACTTC
V gene: TRBV6-1
J gene: TRBJ2-5
D gene: .
clone size: once

CDR3 protein: CASSVLLAGKTDTQYF
CDR3 DNA: TGTGCCAGCAGCGTCCTCCTAGCGGGAAAGACAGATACGCAGTATTTT
V gene: TRBV9
J gene: TRBJ2-3
D gene: TRBD2
clone size: .

CDR3 protein: CASSPREGSRYNEQFF
CDR3 DNA: TGTGCCAGCAGTCCCCGGGAAGGGAGTAGATACAATGAGCAGTTCTTC
V gene: TRBV28
J gene: TRBJ2-1
D gene: .
clone size: .

CDR3 protein: CTTTFGAGGPGELFF
CDR3 DNA: TGCACCACCACCTTTGGCGCGGGAGGGCCCGGGGAGCTGTTTTTT
V gene: TRBV1
J gene: TRBJ2-2
D gene: .
clone size: .

CDR3 protein: CSVEREGHTGELFF
CDR3 DNA: TGCAGCGTGGAGCGGGAGGGCCACACCGGGGAGCTGTTTTTT
V gene: TRBV29-1
J gene: TRBJ2-2
D gene: TRBD2
clone size: .